Listed below are T cell receptor beta chains from one sample, sequenced in a study of T cell repertoires in cytomegalovirus infection. One entry per CDR3 protein, called by TCRdb with MiXCR from the reads. The profile shows roughly 760,000 distinct CDR3 sequences, less than 40% of them singletons. The sequencing sample was made of PBMCs. Every receptor here comes from a human donor in good health (CMV status not recorded). Some clones in this sample may be carry-over from other donors' samples. Each CDR3 is given with its conserved first and last residue. D genes are given only for firm matches. Clone size, where shown, is once, few, many, or a class for clones that have expanded.

d_gene	v_gene	abundance	len	j_gene	CDR3nt	CDR3aa
-	TRBV19	once	14	TRBJ2-7	TGTGCCAGTAGCCCCGCGGGACGGGTCTCGGGGCAGTCCTTC	CASSPAGRVSGQSF
-	TRBV6-6	-	14	TRBJ1-2	TGTGCCAGCAGTTCGAACAGGGAAGTCTATGGCTACACCTTC	CASSSNREVYGYTF
-	TRBV19	-	14	TRBJ2-4	TGTGCCAGTAGTATAGACAGAGCCAAAAACATTCAGTACTTC	CASSIDRAKNIQYF
TRBD2	TRBV11-2	-	16	TRBJ2-7	TGTGCCAGCAGCTTAGTATTCTCAAGCGGGAGGGGCGAGCAGTACTTC	CASSLVFSSGRGEQYF
-	TRBV28	-	16	TRBJ2-2	TGTGCCAGCAGTTTATTCACAGGAACGAACACCGGGGAGCTGTTTTTT	CASSLFTGTNTGELFF
-	TRBV4-2	few	15	TRBJ2-1	TGTGCCAGCAGCCAAGAAAGCTCCTCGGGGAATGAGCAGTTCTTC	CASSQESSSGNEQFF
-	TRBV28	few	15	TRBJ1-2	TGTGCCAGCCTCTCCATTGGGGGAGGGGACTATGGCTACACCTTC	CASLSIGGGDYGYTF
-	TRBV18	-	13	TRBJ2-1	TGTGCCAGCTCACCGTCAGGGGCCGCTGAGCAGTTCTTC	CASSPSGAAEQFF
-	TRBV24-1	few	13	TRBJ2-5	TGTGCCACCAGGGGGGGATTGGGAGAGACCCAGTACTTC	CATRGGLGETQYF
-	TRBV7-2	-	16	TRBJ2-1	TGTGCCAGCAGCCTGGATTCAGGGTCCTGGTACAATGAGCAGTTCTTC	CASSLDSGSWYNEQFF
TRBD2	TRBV5-1	-	15	TRBJ2-1	TGCGCCAGCACCTACAGCGGGAGGCCCCCCCATGAGCAGTTCTTC	CASTYSGRPPHEQFF